The 32 T cell receptor beta chains in this list originate from one sample, sequenced in a study of Graves' ophthalmopathy and Graves' hyperthyroidism (dated by TCRdb to the late 2010s). Sequenced on an Illumina HiSeq 2000. For repertoire sequencing, TCR beta CDR3 regions were amplified from RNA transcripts. HTBI primers and the Qiagen OneStep RT-PCR kit were used in a first-round RT-PCR, which was followed by a second-round multiplex PCR, size selection and purification. TCRdb reworked the public reads: Q25 trimming with fastp, MiXCR clone assembly, productive beta chains retained. Each CDR3 protein appears once, grouped with its most common genes and DNA. Counted in this sample were 350,000 to 450,000 distinct CDR3 sequences; about a sixth of them appeared once. Of the sample, 1.5% to 2% is held by the ten largest clones. Sequences were obtained from peripheral blood. These receptors all stem from a woman aged 18-29 years with Graves' ophthalmopathy. Donor details come from another sample of the same person, matched by shared clones.

In this sample, this clonotype turned up many times. The chain joins TRBV7-3 to TRBJ2-7; tentatively, D is TRBD1 (6 bases). Germline V gives CDR1 SGHTA, CDR2 FQGTGA. The CDR3 is made up of 14 amino acids. Trimming stripped 4 bases from V and 6 bases from J, with 16 bases between. The CDR3, as DNA: TGTGCCAGCAGCTCCAGGGGCCTTCGGGGCGAGCAGTACTTC. This gives the protein CASSSRGLRGEQYF.

This clonotype was seen at least ten times. This chain uses TRBV12-3 or TRBV12-4 with TRBJ2-6; D is perhaps TRBD1 (6 bases). The CDR3 extends over 15 amino acids. Trimming removed 7 bases from V and 2 bases from J, with 12 bases in between. For the CDR3, the DNA is TGTGCCAGCAACTACAGGGAGCCTGGGGCCAACGTCCTGACTTTC. Its translation is CASNYREPGANVLTF.

The rearrangement links TRBV6-2 or TRBV6-3 to TRBJ2-7, with TRBD2 matching over 11 bases. This CDR3 is 15 amino acids long. Trimming at V came to 6 bases and at J to 2 bases, leaving 6 bases not matched to a gene. CDR1 is MNHEY, CDR2 SVGEGT, per germline. The CDR3 DNA follows: TGTGCCAGCAGGAATCTAGCGGGAGGACCCTACGAGCAGTACTTC. This gives the protein CASRNLAGGPYEQYF.

This clonotype was found many times. The chain uses TRBV6-1 and TRBJ2-2; 7 bases line up with TRBD2. The V gene end was trimmed by 7 bases and the J gene end by 1 base; junction bases not matched to a gene: 9. This CDR3 region has 16 residues. Germline assignment: CDR1 MNHNS and CDR2 SASEGT. As DNA, the CDR3 is TGTGCCAGCAATCTCGGCTGGGGGGGGAACACCGGGGAGCTGTTTTTT. Translation: CASNLGWGGNTGELFF.

This clonotype was detected many times. The chain links TRBV25-1 to TRBJ2-6; D is ambiguous. The CDR3 consists of 16 residues. The germline CDR1 and CDR2 sequences are MGHDK and SYGVNS. Trimming removed 2 bases at V and 1 base at J, with 9 bases between. CDR3 DNA sequence: TGTGCCAGCAGTGAAAGCAGGCCGTCTGGGGCCAACGTCCTGACTTTC. It is translated as CASSESRPSGANVLTF.

This clonotype was observed at least ten times. CDR3 protein: CSARDRGNSPLHF. The CDR3 DNA is TGCAGTGCTAGAGACAGGGGGAATTCACCCCTCCACTTT. The V gene is TRBV20-1, the J gene TRBJ1-6; TRBD1 agrees at 7 bases. Germline CDR1 and CDR2: DFQATT and SNEGSKA (reference sequence). The CDR3 has 13 residues. V was clipped by 0 bases and J by 7 bases; unmatched bases: 0.

This clonotype was found many times. This chain uses TRBV7-2 with TRBJ1-1; D gene unclear. Trimming removed 7 bases from V and 0 bases from J, with 18 bases in between. The CDR3 extends over 16 amino acids. CDR1 SGHTA and CDR2 FQGNSA come from the germline V gene. The CDR3 bases are TGTGCCAGCACCTCCCCACCGGGGAGCATGAACACTGAAGCTTTCTTT. This gives the protein CASTSPPGSMNTEAFF.

This clonotype was seen ten or more times. This chain connects TRBV7-2 to TRBJ1-6, with unresolved D. V was shortened by 2 bases and J by 7 bases, with 12 bases between the two germline ends. This CDR3 region has 15 residues. Per the germline V gene, CDR1 is SGHTA and CDR2 is FQGNSA. CDR3 in DNA: TGTGCCAGCAGCTTATCCGGGCAGGAAAATTCACCCCTCCACTTT. Its translation: CASSLSGQENSPLHF.

In its sample, this clonotype was seen many times. The chain couples TRBV20-1 to TRBJ2-2, with 7 bases identical to TRBD1. The CDR3 runs to 17 residues. V shed 1 base and J 3 bases; nucleotides not matched to a gene: 11. Germline lookup yields CDR1 DFQATT and CDR2 SNEGSKA (reference sequence). CDR3 bases: TGCAGTGCTAGAGGGGCAGGGGGTAGAGAGTACACCGGGGAGCTGTTTTTT. As protein: CSARGAGGREYTGELFF.

This clonotype has at least ten counts. V usage is TRBV12-3 or TRBV12-4 and J usage is TRBJ2-7; D gene unclear. This CDR3 region has 13 residues. Trimming removed 6 bases at V and 6 bases at J, with 15 bases between. CDR3 nucleotides: TGTGCCAGCAGCCAAATTCCATGGACCGAGCAGTACTTC. Its protein product is CASSQIPWTEQYF.

This clonotype occurred many times. The chain links TRBV19 to TRBJ1-2; 7 nucleotides line up with TRBD1. The CDR3 has 15 amino acids. Germline V gene sequence: CDR1 LNHDA, CDR2 SQIVND (reference sequence). The trim removed 5 bases at V and 1 base at J, leaving 7 bases unmatched. Here the CDR3 DNA reads TGTGCCAGTAGTTCCCGGACAGGATTTAACTATGGCTACACCTTC. Its translation: CASSSRTGFNYGYTF.

This clonotype was seen repeatedly, ten times or more. V and J are TRBV9 and TRBJ2-2; 7 bases align to TRBD2. Germline V gene lookup returns CDR1 SGDLS and CDR2 YYNGEE. Trimming at V came to 1 base and at J to 1 base, leaving 1 base not matched to a gene. The CDR3 has 15 amino acids. CDR3 nucleotide sequence: TGTGCCAGCAGCGTACTAGCGGAGAACACCGGGGAGCTGTTTTTT. The encoded protein is CASSVLAENTGELFF.

This clonotype has a count of ten or more. The chain carries TRBV11-2 and TRBJ1-1; D is uncertain. V shed 3 bases and J shed 7 bases, with 12 bases lying between them. This CDR3 is built from 13 residues. Germline values: CDR1 SGHAT, CDR2 FQNNGV. The CDR3: CASSLKNGGEAFF. In nucleotides, the CDR3 is TGTGCCAGCAGCTTGAAGAATGGCGGTGAAGCTTTCTTT.

There are many counts of this clonotype. The V call is TRBV29-1, the J call TRBJ2-4, with D perhaps TRBD1 (6 bases). This CDR3 spans 11 amino acids. From germline, CDR1 is SQVTM and CDR2 ANQGSEA. The V and J ends lost 5 bases and 8 bases respectively, with 10 bases between them. The CDR3 region is CSVSKGDIQYF. The CDR3 bases are TGCAGCGTTAGTAAGGGGGACATTCAGTACTTC. Full variable domain (remainder filled in from reference TRBV29-1 and TRBJ2-4): SAVISQKPSRDICQRGTSLTIQCQVDSQVTMMFWYRQQPGQSLTLIATANQGSEATYESGFVIDKFPISRPNLTFSTLTVSNMSPEDSSIYLCSVSKGDIQYFGAGTRLSVL.

This clonotype showed up many times. The CDR3 region is CASSRGQKRSHEQYF. CDR3 DNA: TGTGCCAGCAGCCGGGGACAAAAACGTTCTCACGAGCAGTACTTC. The rearrangement joins TRBV7-2 to TRBJ2-7, with a weak D call TRBD1 (6 bases). V lost 5 bases and J lost 5, with 19 bases in between. This CDR3 has 15 residues. Germline V lookup: CDR1 SGHTA, CDR2 FQGNSA.

This clonotype was recorded many times. The V and J genes are TRBV4-1 and TRBJ1-2; D is undetermined. V was clipped by 1 base and J by 3 bases, with 12 bases between them. CDR1 MGHRA and CDR2 YSYEKL come from the germline V gene. The CDR3 has 15 residues. For the CDR3, the DNA is TGCGCCAGCAGCCAAGTGGACTTGGGCGACTATGGCTACACCTTC. This gives the protein CASSQVDLGDYGYTF.

The sample holds many counts of this clonotype. The chain joins TRBV20-1 to TRBJ2-1, with a possible D match to TRBD2 (6 bases). Germline CDR1 and CDR2: DFQATT and SNEGSKA (reference sequence). Deletions cut 4 bases from V and 0 bases from J, with 19 bases between. The CDR3 has 17 residues. The DNA for the CDR3 is TGCAGTGCTAACCCCCTCCAGGCGGGGAGCTCCTACAATGAGCAGTTCTTC. This gives the protein CSANPLQAGSSYNEQFF.

This clonotype appeared many times. The gene calls are TRBV4-3 and TRBJ2-7, with 14 bases aligning to TRBD2. Germline V lookup: CDR1 LGHNA, CDR2 YSLEER. Trimming cost V 2 bases and J 2 bases; bases outside gene matches: 5. The CDR3 consists of 17 residues. CDR3 sequence reads: CASSQRTSGGPTYEQYF. The CDR3 nucleotides read TGCGCCAGCAGCCAAAGGACTAGCGGGGGGCCCACCTACGAGCAGTACTTC.

This clonotype was counted many times. The genes are TRBV12-3 or TRBV12-4 and TRBJ1-2; TRBD1 is a possible D gene (6 bases). The CDR3 has 12 amino acids. Trimming took off 6 bases at V and 7 bases at J, with 12 bases between the two ends. This CDR3 is CASSPPGAGYTF. The CDR3, as DNA: TGTGCCAGCAGCCCCCCAGGGGCTGGCTACACCTTC.

This clonotype was seen at least ten times. The chain has TRBV20-1 and TRBJ2-7; possibly TRBD2 for D (5 bases). Germline CDR1 and CDR2: DFQATT and SNEGSKA (reference sequence). The CDR3 runs 14 residues. V was trimmed by 0 bases and J by 2 bases, leaving 11 bases between them. The CDR3 region has the DNA TGCAGTGCTAGAGATCGGGAAGGGACCTACGAGCAGTACTTC. It translates to CSARDREGTYEQYF.

This clonotype was recorded at least ten times. This chain joins TRBV11-1 and TRBJ2-2; the D gene is possibly TRBD1 (6 bases). V was trimmed by 5 bases and J by 6 bases, leaving 16 bases between them. Per the germline V gene, CDR1 is SGHAT and CDR2 is FQDESV (reference sequence). The CDR3 runs to 15 residues. For the CDR3, the DNA is TGTGCCAGCAGCGCAAGACAGGCCGGGTCCGGGGAGCTGTTTTTT. It translates to CASSARQAGSGELFF. The full variable domain, completed using reference TRBV11-1 and TRBJ2-2, is EAEVAQSPRYKITEKSQAVAFWCDPISGHATLYWYRQILGQGPELLVQFQDESVVDDSQLPKDRFSAERLKGVDSTLKIQPAELGDSAMYLCASSARQAGSGELFFGEGSRLTVL.

There are many counts of this clonotype. This chain uses TRBV19 with TRBJ2-5; 9 nucleotides align to TRBD1. There are 13 residues in the CDR3. After removal of 9 bases from V and 3 bases from J, the junction contained 5 bases not matched to a gene. Germline CDR1 reads LNHDA; CDR2 reads SQIVND (reference sequence). CDR3 nucleotides: TGTGCCAGCAGGGACAGGGCCAAAGAGACCCAGTACTTC. As protein: CASRDRAKETQYF.

This clonotype was counted at least ten times. The J gene is TRBJ2-7, the V gene TRBV7-8; D is unclear. The CDR3 has 16 residues. CDR1 is SGHVS and CDR2 is FQNEAQ in the germline V gene. The V end lost 2 bases, the J end lost 4 bases, and 18 bases lay between the germline ends. CDR3 loop: CASSLPPSGSGYEQYF. Written as DNA, the CDR3 is TGTGCCAGCAGCTTACCGCCCAGTGGCAGTGGGTACGAGCAGTACTTC.

This clonotype was recorded many times. The chain couples TRBV7-2 to TRBJ1-1; weak D call: TRBD1 (6 bases). Looked up from germline, CDR1 is SGHTA and CDR2 is FQGNSA. Trimming took 7 bases from V and 7 from J, leaving 16 bases between them. CDR3 length: 13 amino acids. CDR3 residues: CASNPRGGDEAFF. The CDR3 bases are TGTGCCAGCAATCCTAGGGGGGGTGATGAAGCTTTCTTT.

The table lists this clonotype with many counts. The CDR3: CASRTGTEQYF. The CDR3 bases are TGTGCCAGCAGAACAGGGACCGAGCAGTACTTC. This chain connects TRBV28 to TRBJ2-7; TRBD1 is a possible D gene (6 bases). Per the germline V gene, CDR1 is MDHEN and CDR2 is SYDVKM. This CDR3 has 11 amino acids. Trimming took 6 bases from V and 6 from J, leaving 9 bases between them.

This clonotype was counted a few times. This sequence joins TRBV5-1 and TRBJ2-5; D is possibly TRBD2 (7 bases). There are 17 residues in the CDR3. Trimming cost V 0 bases and J 4 bases, with 19 bases left between them. From germline, CDR1 is SGHRS and CDR2 YFSETQ. In nucleotides, the CDR3 is TGCGCCAGCAGCTTGGTGATGGGACCTAGGGGGGGAGAGACCCAGTACTTC. Protein product: CASSLVMGPRGGETQYF.

The chain combines TRBV2 with TRBJ2-5; D gene uncertain. Germline CDR1 SNHLY, CDR2 FYNNEI. The CDR3 spans 13 residues. Deletions cut 4 bases from V and 1 base from J, with 7 bases between. CDR3 coding DNA: TGTGCCAGCAGTGTGGAAGGCCAAGAGACCCAGTACTTC. Protein product: CASSVEGQETQYF.

The chain has TRBV28 and TRBJ2-5, with D perhaps TRBD1 (5 bases). CDR3 length: 13 residues. Trimming shortened V by 8 bases and J by 4 bases, and 14 bases separated the two germline ends. Germline CDR1 reads MDHEN; CDR2 reads SYDVKM. This CDR3 is CASGAVPRETQYF. CDR3 nucleotides: TGTGCCAGCGGGGCAGTCCCCCGAGAGACCCAGTACTTC. Variable domain in full (rest from reference TRBV28 and TRBJ2-5): DVKVTQSSRYLVKRTGEKVFLECVQDMDHENMFWYRQDPGLGLRLIYFSYDVKMKEKGDIPEGYSVSREKKERFSLILESASTNQTSMYLCASGAVPRETQYFGPGTRLLVL.

This clonotype was observed many times. The V gene is TRBV19, the J gene TRBJ1-1; D uncertain. CDR1 is LNHDA, CDR2 SQIVND, per germline (reference sequence). This CDR3 is built from 13 residues. V dropped 0 bases and J dropped 2 bases, with 4 bases sitting between them. CDR3 sequence (DNA): TGTGCCAGTAGTATAGACAGAAACACTGAAGCTTTCTTT. It specifies CASSIDRNTEAFF.

V and J are TRBV10-3 and TRBJ1-1, with 9 bases that match TRBD1. In germline, CDR1 is ENHRY, CDR2 SYGVKD. Germline trimming cut 6 bases from V and 6 bases from J; bases unmatched to any gene: 5. The CDR3 has 13 residues. Here the CDR3 DNA reads TGTGCCATCAGCACAGGGGGCACCCCTGAAGCTTTCTTT. It yields the protein CAISTGGTPEAFF.

This clonotype was recorded many times. This rearrangement joins TRBV19 to TRBJ2-2; 7 bases agree with TRBD1. This CDR3 spans 13 amino acids. V lost 8 bases to trimming and J lost 6 bases; unmatched junction nucleotides: 6. The germline CDR1 and CDR2 sequences are LNHDA and SQIVND (reference sequence). The CDR3 nucleotides are TGTGCCAGTGCTGACAGGGCCGCCGGGGAGCTGTTTTTT. Protein sequence: CASADRAAGELFF.

This clonotype was detected many times. The chain links TRBV9 to TRBJ1-1; 9 bases map to TRBD1. Germline CDR1 SGDLS, CDR2 YYNGEE. This CDR3 is built from 14 residues. The V segment lost 0 bases and the J segment 3 bases; nucleotides outside the gene matches: 0. The CDR3 is CASSVGTGDTEAFF. CDR3 DNA: TGTGCCAGCAGCGTAGGGACAGGGGACACTGAAGCTTTCTTT.